What follows are 30 T cell receptor beta chains derived from one specimen sequenced in a study of blood T cell repertoires in COVID-19. Here immunoSEQ multiplex PCR was the method, and the copy in TCRdb shows in-frame clones only, minus some. The repertoire includes some 50,000 clones, more than 75% of them detected once, and roughly 8.7% sits in the top ten. Material: peripheral blood. The receptors were sampled from a woman aged 80 or older with acute or convalescent COVID-19.

The chain employs TRBV28 and TRBJ2-7; 7 bases line up with TRBD1. The germline gives CDR1 MDHEN, CDR2 SYDVKM. The CDR3 extends over 15 amino acids. V dropped 1 base and J dropped 7; count of bases not matched to a gene: 10. DNA of the CDR3: TGTGCCAGCAGTTTATCCAGGCAGGGGGTACGTGAGCAGTACTTC. It yields the protein CASSLSRQGVREQYF.

This chain joins TRBV30 and TRBJ1-5; 10 bases line up with TRBD1. Trimming at V came to 3 bases and at J to 3 bases, leaving 8 bases not matched to a gene. CDR3 length equals 16 residues. Looked up from germline, CDR1 is GTSNPN and CDR2 is SVGIG (reference sequence). The CDR3 nucleotides read TGTGCCTGGAGGCCAGGGACAGGGGTTGTCAATCAGCCCCAGCATTTT. Amino acid sequence: CAWRPGTGVVNQPQHF.

The rearrangement joins TRBV5-1 to TRBJ2-7, with TRBD2 matching 13 bases. The ends lost 0 bases at V and 6 bases at J; junction bases unmatched: 9. CDR1 and CDR2 from the germline V gene are SGHRS and YFSETQ. The CDR3 runs 17 residues. The chain's CDR3 is CASSLGGLAGAPREQYF. DNA of the CDR3: TGCGCCAGCAGCTTGGGTGGACTAGCGGGAGCTCCCCGCGAGCAGTACTTC.

The rearrangement uses TRBV10-1 and TRBJ2-7; D gene unclear. CDR3 length: 13 residues. CDR1 is WNHNN and CDR2 is SYGVQD in the germline V gene (reference sequence). V shed 4 bases and J shed 2 bases, with 9 bases lying between them. The CDR3 here is CASSARITYEQYF. The CDR3 nucleotides are TGCGCCAGCAGTGCCAGGATAACCTACGAGCAGTACTTC.

The rearrangement links TRBV18 to TRBJ1-1; D is uncertain. The CDR3 spans 14 residues. Trimming stripped 2 bases from V and 6 bases from J, with 13 bases between. The germline V gene has CDR1 KGHSH and CDR2 LQKENI. Written as DNA, the CDR3 is TGTGCCAGCTCACCAATAGGCCCGGAGGCTGAAGCTTTCTTT. This sequence encodes CASSPIGPEAEAFF.

J is TRBJ1-5 and V is TRBV28; D unresolved. Per the germline V gene, CDR1 is MDHEN and CDR2 is SYDVKM. The CDR3 loop spans 15 amino acids. V was cut by 6 bases and J by 0 bases, with 12 bases left in between. The CDR3 here is CASSLGGDSNQPQHF. The CDR3 nucleotides are TGTGCCAGCAGCCTCGGTGGAGATAGCAATCAGCCCCAGCATTTT. Complete variable domain (other parts from reference TRBV28 and TRBJ1-5): DVKVTQSSRYLVKRTGEKVFLECVQDMDHENMFWYRQDPGLGLRLIYFSYDVKMKEKGDIPEGYSVSREKKERFSLILESASTNQTSMYLCASSLGGDSNQPQHFGDGTRLSIL.

The chain employs TRBV3-1 (or the pseudogene TRBV3-2) and TRBJ1-2; 9 bases align to TRBD1. CDR1 and CDR2 from the germline V gene are LGHDT and YNNKEL (reference sequence). The CDR3 spans 19 residues. After removal of 0 bases from V and 4 bases from J, the junction contained 15 bases not matched to a gene. CDR3 bases: TGTGCCAGCAGCCAAGATTACGGGATTAGGACAGGGGATGTCTATGGCTACACCTTC. Protein product: CASSQDYGIRTGDVYGYTF.

This clone turned up a few times. V is TRBV15 and J is TRBJ2-3, with TRBD1 matching 8 bases. CDR3 length equals 15 residues. V trimming: 1 base; J trimming: 4 bases; junction bases outside the gene matches: 4. Germline V lookup: CDR1 LNHNV, CDR2 YYDKDF (reference sequence). This CDR3 reads CATSRGTGRADTQYF. The DNA for the CDR3 is TGTGCCACCAGCAGAGGGACAGGGAGAGCAGATACGCAGTATTTT.

The chain is built from TRBV5-5 and TRBJ1-1, with TRBD1 matching 7 bases. With V trimmed by 0 bases and J by 3 bases, 5 bases remained unmatched. The CDR3 is 15 residues long. Looked up from germline, CDR1 is SGHKS and CDR2 is YYEKEE (reference sequence). The CDR3 nucleotides read TGTGCCAGCAGCTTGGAGAAGGGGGCATACACTGAAGCTTTCTTT. Translating gives CASSLEKGAYTEAFF.

The V call is TRBV27, the J call TRBJ2-7; TRBD2 might be the D (5 bases). The CDR3 runs to 16 residues. V shed 5 bases and J shed 7 bases, with 24 bases lying between them. Germline loops: CDR1 MNHEY, CDR2 SMNVEV (reference sequence). CDR3 residues: CASSPPPQESSGEQYF. The DNA of the CDR3 is TGTGCCAGCAGTCCGCCACCCCAGGAGAGCTCGGGGGAGCAGTACTTC.

This clone came up a few times. The chain joins TRBV5-1 to TRBJ1-5, with 8 bases matching TRBD1. CDR3 length equals 13 residues. Germline trimming cut 5 bases from V and 7 bases from J; bases unmatched to any gene: 5. Per the germline V gene, CDR1 is SGHRS and CDR2 is YFSETQ. The chain's CDR3 is CASSSGQEQPQHF. For the CDR3, the DNA is TGCGCCAGCAGTTCGGGACAGGAACAGCCCCAGCATTTT.

V is TRBV5-1 and J is TRBJ2-1; 14 positions agree with TRBD2. CDR1 is SGHRS and CDR2 is YFSETQ in the germline V gene. V was pared by 7 bases and J by 9 bases, with 12 bases of the junction left unmatched. This CDR3 is built from 16 residues. The DNA of the CDR3 is TGCGCCAGCCGAGGAGGACTAGCGGGAGGTTCCGGTGAGCAGTTCTTC. It specifies CASRGGLAGGSGEQFF.

The V and J genes are TRBV11-2 and TRBJ2-2; unclear D gene. CDR1 is SGHAT, CDR2 FQNNGV, per germline. V lost 1 base, J lost 1 base, and 4 bases lay in between. The CDR3 sequence is 14 residues long. Here the CDR3 DNA reads TGTGCCAGCAGCTTAGGACAGAACACCGGGGAGCTGTTTTTT. It is translated as CASSLGQNTGELFF.

The V call is TRBV25-1, the J call TRBJ2-7; D gene uncertain. The germline gives CDR1 MGHDK, CDR2 SYGVNS. V shed 5 bases and J shed 4 bases, with 12 bases lying between them. This CDR3 has 13 amino acids. The CDR3 here is CASSRGGGYEQYF. The CDR3, as DNA: TGTGCCAGCAGTCGCGGTGGCGGATACGAGCAGTACTTC.

The CDR3 spells CASSLGGKLAKNIQYF. CDR3 nucleotide sequence: TGTGCCAGCAGTTTGGGGGGTAAATTAGCCAAAAACATTCAGTACTTC. The chain links TRBV28 to TRBJ2-4, with D possibly matching TRBD2 (6 bases). The CDR3 totals 16 residues. Trimming cost V 3 bases and J 0 bases, with 12 bases left between them. The germline CDR1 and CDR2 sequences are MDHEN and SYDVKM.

A single count supports this clone. The chain uses TRBV18 and TRBJ1-1; 9 positions match TRBD1. The germline CDR1 and CDR2 sequences are KGHSH and LQKENI. Trimming took 3 bases from V and 1 from J; bases not matched to a gene: 0. CDR3 length: 14 amino acids. The DNA of the CDR3 is TGTGCCAGCTCACCGGGACAGGGGAACACTGAAGCTTTCTTT. As protein: CASSPGQGNTEAFF.

V is TRBV27 and J is TRBJ2-6; 9 bases match TRBD1. Germline values: CDR1 MNHEY, CDR2 SMNVEV (reference sequence). Trimming took 2 bases from V and 0 from J; bases not matched to a gene: 11. This CDR3 region has 20 residues. CDR3 DNA: TGTGCCAGCAGTTTAGTCCCGGGACAGGGATCCGGCTCTGGGGCCAACGTCCTGACTTTC. This gives the protein CASSLVPGQGSGSGANVLTF.

The V call is TRBV7-9, the J call TRBJ2-5; tentatively, D is TRBD1 (5 bases). Trimming took 3 bases from V and 2 from J, leaving 10 bases between them. Germline V lookup: CDR1 SEHNR, CDR2 FQNEAQ (reference sequence). This CDR3 has 14 amino acids. The CDR3 spells CASSLWQGQETQYF. CDR3 sequence (DNA): TGTGCCAGCAGCTTGTGGCAGGGTCAAGAGACCCAGTACTTC.

The chain is built from TRBV6-1 and TRBJ1-5, with a tentative D call TRBD1 (6 bases). The V end lost 1 base, the J end lost 5 bases, and 9 bases lay between the germline ends. CDR1 MNHNS and CDR2 SASEGT come from the germline V gene. The CDR3 contains 14 residues. The CDR3 loop reads CASSEVTGYQPQHF. The CDR3 coding sequence is TGTGCCAGCAGTGAAGTAACAGGGTATCAGCCCCAGCATTTT.

The J gene is TRBJ1-2, the V gene TRBV30, with TRBD1 identical over 8 bases. V lost 1 base to trimming and J lost 5 bases; unmatched junction nucleotides: 0. The CDR3 covers 12 residues. Germline V gene data show CDR1 as GTSNPN and CDR2 as SVGIG (reference sequence). CDR3 nucleotides: TGTGCCTGGAGTGGACAGGGGTATGGCTACACCTTC. Translating it yields CAWSGQGYGYTF.

The chain is built from TRBV19 and TRBJ1-1; D call uncertain. V dropped 5 bases and J dropped 1 base, with 11 bases sitting between them. The CDR3 length is 14 residues. Germline CDR1 and CDR2: LNHDA and SQIVND (reference sequence). The CDR3 is CASSSTPGNTEAFF. DNA for the CDR3: TGTGCCAGTAGTTCCACCCCCGGGAACACTGAAGCTTTCTTT.

The genes are TRBV7-9 and TRBJ2-7; 11 nucleotides align to TRBD2. Germline trimming cut 4 bases from V and 1 base from J; bases unmatched to any gene: 9. Per the germline V gene, CDR1 is SEHNR and CDR2 is FQNEAQ (reference sequence). The CDR3 has 17 amino acids. CDR3 residues: CASSSLPGTSGSYEQYF. The CDR3 nucleotides are TGTGCCAGCAGCTCTCTACCCGGGACTAGCGGTTCCTACGAGCAGTACTTC.

V usage is TRBV5-1 and J usage is TRBJ2-3, with a possible D match to TRBD2 (5 bases). Germline assignment: CDR1 SGHRS and CDR2 YFSETQ. The CDR3 runs to 16 residues. Trimming stripped 0 bases from V and 0 bases from J, with 11 bases between. CDR3 protein: CASSLGGRASTDTQYF. The CDR3 DNA reads as TGCGCCAGCAGCTTGGGTGGGCGGGCGAGCACAGATACGCAGTATTTT.

The V and J genes are TRBV19 and TRBJ2-2; 8 bases map to TRBD2. The J segment lost 7 bases and the V segment lost 2 bases, leaving 15 bases of the junction unmatched. Per germline, CDR1 LNHDA and CDR2 SQIVND (reference sequence). This CDR3 contains 18 residues. Here the CDR3 reads CASSISDTRGGPYGELFF. The CDR3 nucleotides read TGTGCCAGTAGTATATCCGATACCCGGGGGGGGCCCTACGGGGAGCTGTTTTTT.

The V gene is TRBV6-5, the J gene TRBJ2-1, with 11 nucleotides matching TRBD2. Trimming at V came to 2 bases and at J to 7 bases, leaving 7 bases not matched to a gene. Looked up from germline, CDR1 is MNHEY and CDR2 is SVGAGI. This CDR3 has 16 residues. The CDR3 here is CASSYLLAGGGNEQFF. The CDR3, as DNA: TGTGCCAGCAGTTACCTCCTAGCGGGGGGTGGTAATGAGCAGTTCTTC.

This chain connects TRBV6-4 to TRBJ2-3; 10 nucleotides line up with TRBD2. The trim removed 5 bases at V and 4 bases at J, leaving 6 bases unmatched. The CDR3 totals 15 residues. Germline V gives CDR1 MRHNA, CDR2 SNTAGT. CDR3 coding DNA: TGTGCCAGCAGTCCTAGCGGGAGCGGCCCAGATACGCAGTATTTT. It translates to CASSPSGSGPDTQYF.

The chain has TRBV30 and TRBJ1-1; D is possibly TRBD1 (5 bases). V lost 7 bases and J lost 7, with 13 bases in between. This CDR3 has 11 amino acids. The germline gives CDR1 GTSNPN, CDR2 SVGIG (reference sequence). The CDR3 loop reads CALDTPREAFF. CDR3 bases: TGTGCCTTGGACACCCCTCGTGAAGCTTTCTTT.

A few counts support this clone. V and J are TRBV12-3 or TRBV12-4 and TRBJ1-5, with 7 nucleotides matching TRBD1. The CDR3 has 13 amino acids. V lost 5 bases to trimming and J lost 7 bases; unmatched junction nucleotides: 5. This chain's CDR3 is CASSRGGAQPQHF. The CDR3 nucleotides are TGTGCCAGCAGTCGAGGGGGCGCCCAGCCCCAGCATTTT.

As concerns this clone: Additional DNA sequences in this sample encode the identical CDR3. The DNA of the CDR3 is TGTGCCAGCTCACCACTGACAGGGACTGGAAACACCATATATTTT. The encoded protein is CASSPLTGTGNTIYF. The chain carries TRBV18 and TRBJ1-3; 7 positions agree with TRBD1. The CDR3 contains 15 residues. Germline V lookup: CDR1 KGHSH, CDR2 LQKENI. The trim removed 1 base at V and 2 bases at J, leaving 2 bases unmatched.

A remark on this clone: This same CDR3 is encoded by further DNA sequences in the sample. The chain couples TRBV11-1 to TRBJ2-1; 9 bases agree with TRBD1. CDR3 size: 15 residues. Germline CDR1 reads SGHAT; CDR2 reads FQDESV (reference sequence). Losses at the gene ends were 5 bases for V and 4 bases for J; bases not matched to a gene: 6. The CDR3 nucleotides are TGTGCCAGCAGCCCCGGGACAGGGTCATACAATGAGCAGTTCTTC. It specifies CASSPGTGSYNEQFF.